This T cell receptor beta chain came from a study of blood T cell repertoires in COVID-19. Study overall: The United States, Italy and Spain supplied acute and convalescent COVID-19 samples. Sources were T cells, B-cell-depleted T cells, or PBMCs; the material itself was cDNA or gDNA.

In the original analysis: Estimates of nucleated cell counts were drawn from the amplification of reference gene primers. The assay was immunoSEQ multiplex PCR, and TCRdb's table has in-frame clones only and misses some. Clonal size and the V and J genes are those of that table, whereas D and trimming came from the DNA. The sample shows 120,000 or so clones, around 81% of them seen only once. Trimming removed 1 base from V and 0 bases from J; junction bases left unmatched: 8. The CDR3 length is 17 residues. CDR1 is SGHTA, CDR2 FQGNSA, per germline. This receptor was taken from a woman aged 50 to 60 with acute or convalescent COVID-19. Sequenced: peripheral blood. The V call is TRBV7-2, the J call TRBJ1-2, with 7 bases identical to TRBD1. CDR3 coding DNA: TGTGCCAGCAGCTTAGTGGGCTGGGGGACAGCTAACTATGGCTACACCTTC. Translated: CASSLVGWGTANYGYTF.